This TCR beta chain was identified during a study of shared clonotypes between healthy human individuals. Broader study findings: It was observed that about 5% of naive CD4 clonotypes were shared across several donors.

Replicate PCRs for sorted subsets used 200 ng DNA; this equaled tens of thousands of T cell genomes. Sequencing was performed with immunoSEQ multiplex PCR; in TCRdb, only in-frame clones are kept and a portion is missing. The sample lists approximately 1.5 million clones, 98% to 99% occurring once. V trimming: 5 bases; J trimming: 4 bases; junction bases outside the gene matches: 5. This CDR3 spans 14 amino acids. Germline values: CDR1 SGHNT, CDR2 YENEEA. For this clone: Its specificity is not known.

The chain is built from TRBV11-3 and TRBJ2-3; TRBD1 matches 8 bases. The receptor was isolated from a man aged 25-40 years in good health. Sequencing was carried out using naive CD4+ T cells sorted from blood. The subset is: CD45RA+ positively selected. The CDR3 sequence is CASSPRGPPDTQYF. CDR3 DNA: TGTGCCAGCAGCCCCAGGGGGCCCCCAGATACGCAGTATTTT.